The clone carrying this T cell receptor beta chain was observed a single time. The data originate from a study of blood T cell repertoires in COVID-19. The wider study: The study drew acute and convalescent COVID-19 samples from the United States, Italy and Spain.

Produced via immunoSEQ multiplex PCR; TCRdb's table is partial and in-frame only. The sample records more than 110,000 clones, 80% to 85% being singletons. CDR1 and CDR2 from the germline V gene are KGHDR and SFDVKD. Trimming pared 1 base from V and 5 bases from J, leaving 13 bases between. The CDR3 sequence is 16 residues long. The sequence came from a woman aged 60-70 years with acute or convalescent COVID-19. The specimen was peripheral blood. This chain links TRBV24-1 with TRBJ2-2; D is possibly TRBD1 (6 bases). CDR3 in amino acids: CATSDFDRTGTGELFF. In nucleotides, the CDR3 is TGTGCCACCAGTGATTTCGACAGGACGGGAACCGGGGAGCTGTTTTTT.